This TCR beta chain was retrieved from a study of blood T cell repertoires in COVID-19. Profiling relied on immunoSEQ multiplex PCR, and the TCRdb table lists in-frame clones only, not all of them. The sample lists some 150,000 clones, approximately 84% occurring once. Sequencing used peripheral blood. The receptor was derived from a human donor with acute or convalescent COVID-19. The donor label of this sample is uncertain.

The chain's CDR3 is CASTNSGRGSYNEQFF. The CDR3 DNA is TGCGCCAGCACCAATTCCGGGAGGGGCTCCTACAATGAGCAGTTCTTC. This chain connects TRBV5-1 to TRBJ2-1, with 8 bases lining up with TRBD2. CDR3 length: 16 residues. V lost 6 bases, J lost 0 bases, and 8 bases stayed unmatched. Germline values: CDR1 SGHRS, CDR2 YFSETQ.